This is a list of T cell receptor beta chains from one sample in a study of T cells in Graves' hyperthyroidism and ophthalmopathy. Each CDR3 protein is one row after TCRdb ran MiXCR on the multiplex PCR reads. The data show about 460,000 distinct CDR3 sequences, approximately 22% seen once. The sequencing sample was made of blood. These receptors all stem from a woman in her 70s with Graves' ophthalmopathy. Both conserved end residues are part of each CDR3. The order of the fields is J gene, clone size, V gene, D gene, CDR3 DNA, CDR3 protein. The D gene is left open where the match is weak. Size is stated for part of the rows, as once, few or many counts, or as a class when the clone is expanded.

j_call: TRBJ1-2; clone_size: -; v_call: TRBV27; d_call: TRBD1; cdr3_nt: TGTGCCAGCAGTTTATCGGGGGGACTCAAGGGGGCCCAGGGCTACACCTTC; cdr3_aa: CASSLSGGLKGAQGYTF
j_call: TRBJ1-6; clone_size: -; v_call: TRBV20-1; d_call: -; cdr3_nt: TGCAGTGCTAGAGGGGCCGGAGCGGATTTTAATTCACCCCTCCACTTT; cdr3_aa: CSARGAGADFNSPLHF
j_call: TRBJ2-7; clone_size: few; v_call: TRBV7-8; d_call: TRBD2; cdr3_nt: TGTGCCAGCAGCTTAGGGGGAGGGGTGGGGGAGCAGTACTTC; cdr3_aa: CASSLGGGVGEQYF
j_call: TRBJ2-7; clone_size: -; v_call: TRBV18; d_call: -; cdr3_nt: TGTGCCAGCTCACCGGAAAAGCCAGGGGTCTACGAGCAGTACTTC; cdr3_aa: CASSPEKPGVYEQYF
j_call: TRBJ2-2; clone_size: -; v_call: TRBV5-1; d_call: -; cdr3_nt: TGCGCCAGCAGCCCTGAAATTTACACCGGGGAGCTGTTTTTT; cdr3_aa: CASSPEIYTGELFF
j_call: TRBJ2-5; clone_size: -; v_call: TRBV7-2; d_call: -; cdr3_nt: TGTGCCAGCAGCTTATGGGCGGATGCTTCGATGGAGACCCAGTACTTC; cdr3_aa: CASSLWADASMETQYF
j_call: TRBJ2-3; clone_size: few; v_call: TRBV6-2/TRBV6-3; d_call: TRBD1; cdr3_nt: TGTGCCAGCAGTTCGAGGACAGGGTGGTCTCGCACAGATACGCAGTATTTT; cdr3_aa: CASSSRTGWSRTDTQYF
j_call: TRBJ2-1; clone_size: many; v_call: TRBV28; d_call: -; cdr3_nt: TGTGCCAGCAATAAAGCGGACTCCTACAATGAGCAGTTCTTC; cdr3_aa: CASNKADSYNEQFF
j_call: TRBJ2-1; clone_size: -; v_call: TRBV7-9; d_call: -; cdr3_nt: TGTGCCAGCAACCCCGCAGGGAGTTACAATGAGCAGTTCTTC; cdr3_aa: CASNPAGSYNEQFF
j_call: TRBJ2-3; clone_size: few; v_call: TRBV5-1; d_call: -; cdr3_nt: TGCGCCAGCAGCAGGCAAGATACAGATACGCAGTATTTT; cdr3_aa: CASSRQDTDTQYF
j_call: TRBJ2-1; clone_size: -; v_call: TRBV5-1; d_call: TRBD2; cdr3_nt: TGCGCCAGCAGGGGGGCGGCTAGCGGGAGAGTCTACAATGAGCAGTTCTTC; cdr3_aa: CASRGAASGRVYNEQFF
j_call: TRBJ2-1; clone_size: few; v_call: TRBV20-1; d_call: TRBD1; cdr3_nt: TGCAGTGGGGCGGACAGGGGGAGATTGTCCTACAATGAGCAGTTCTTC; cdr3_aa: CSGADRGRLSYNEQFF
j_call: TRBJ2-1; clone_size: many; v_call: TRBV10-3; d_call: TRBD1; cdr3_nt: TGTGCCATCAGTGACCCGGGACAGGCCAACTACAATGAGCAGTTCTTC; cdr3_aa: CAISDPGQANYNEQFF
j_call: TRBJ2-1; clone_size: -; v_call: TRBV20-1; d_call: TRBD2; cdr3_nt: TGCAGTGCTAGATTAAGCGGGAGGGTCAATGAGCAGTTCTTC; cdr3_aa: CSARLSGRVNEQFF
j_call: TRBJ2-7; clone_size: -; v_call: TRBV5-1; d_call: -; cdr3_nt: TGCGCCAGCAGCTTGAGGTCAGGGACCGAGCAGTACTTC; cdr3_aa: CASSLRSGTEQYF
j_call: TRBJ2-1; clone_size: -; v_call: TRBV28; d_call: TRBD2; cdr3_nt: TGTGCCAGCAGATCTAGACTAAGCGGGGGGTACAATGAGCAGTTCTTC; cdr3_aa: CASRSRLSGGYNEQFF
j_call: TRBJ2-2; clone_size: few; v_call: TRBV30; d_call: TRBD1; cdr3_nt: TGTGCCTCCCTCGTCGGGACAGTAAACACCGGGGAGCTGTTTTTT; cdr3_aa: CASLVGTVNTGELFF
j_call: TRBJ2-3; clone_size: few; v_call: TRBV5-1; d_call: TRBD2; cdr3_nt: TGCGCCAGCAGTACTAGCGGGAGCACAGATACGCAGTATTTT; cdr3_aa: CASSTSGSTDTQYF
j_call: TRBJ1-1; clone_size: -; v_call: TRBV5-1; d_call: -; cdr3_nt: TGCGCCAGCAGCTTGGCCCTACAGGGAGGTACTGAAGCTTTCTTT; cdr3_aa: CASSLALQGGTEAFF
j_call: TRBJ2-6; clone_size: many; v_call: TRBV28; d_call: -; cdr3_nt: TGTGCCAGCCGGCCCTCTGGGGCCAACGTCCTGACTTTC; cdr3_aa: CASRPSGANVLTF
j_call: TRBJ1-6; clone_size: -; v_call: TRBV7-9; d_call: -; cdr3_nt: TGTGCCAGCAGCACGACGCCGGACTTACCCCTCCACTTT; cdr3_aa: CASSTTPDLPLHF
j_call: TRBJ2-1; clone_size: -; v_call: TRBV5-1; d_call: -; cdr3_nt: TGCGCCAGCAGCCCCGGGGACCAGAGGAATGAGCAGTTCTTC; cdr3_aa: CASSPGDQRNEQFF
j_call: TRBJ2-4; clone_size: -; v_call: TRBV27; d_call: -; cdr3_nt: TGTGCCAGCAGATACCCGAGGGAGATGGCCAAAAACATTCAGTACTTC; cdr3_aa: CASRYPREMAKNIQYF
j_call: TRBJ2-5; clone_size: many; v_call: TRBV2; d_call: -; cdr3_nt: TGTGCCAGCAGTAGACTAGTTGCACTTGAGACCCAGTACTTC; cdr3_aa: CASSRLVALETQYF
j_call: TRBJ2-7; clone_size: once; v_call: TRBV5-1; d_call: -; cdr3_nt: TGCGCCAGCAGCTATACAGGGAGGGGTCCCTACGAGCAGTACTTC; cdr3_aa: CASSYTGRGPYEQYF
j_call: TRBJ2-3; clone_size: -; v_call: TRBV5-6; d_call: TRBD1; cdr3_nt: TGTGCCAGCAGCAGAAGGGACAGGGGAGATACGCAGTATTTT; cdr3_aa: CASSRRDRGDTQYF
j_call: TRBJ2-1; clone_size: -; v_call: TRBV19; d_call: -; cdr3_nt: TGTGCCAGTCGGGAGATTCCCTACAATGAGCAGTTCTTC; cdr3_aa: CASREIPYNEQFF
j_call: TRBJ2-7; clone_size: few; v_call: TRBV7-8; d_call: TRBD1; cdr3_nt: TGTGCCAGCAGCCCCGTTCCCCTCCCAGGGGGCAACGAGCAGTACTTC; cdr3_aa: CASSPVPLPGGNEQYF
j_call: TRBJ2-5; clone_size: many; v_call: TRBV27; d_call: TRBD2; cdr3_nt: TGTGCCAGCAGTCCTCGACTAGCGGGCCTAGGGGAGACCCAGTACTTC; cdr3_aa: CASSPRLAGLGETQYF
j_call: TRBJ1-5; clone_size: -; v_call: TRBV19; d_call: -; cdr3_nt: TGTGCCAGTAGTATAGGCGGGCCCTCGGGCAATCAGCCCCAGCATTTT; cdr3_aa: CASSIGGPSGNQPQHF
j_call: TRBJ2-5; clone_size: few; v_call: TRBV12-3/TRBV12-4; d_call: TRBD2; cdr3_nt: TGTGCCAGCAGTTCGACGGGCGGGACTAGCGGGGTGGAGACCCAGTACTTC; cdr3_aa: CASSSTGGTSGVETQYF
j_call: TRBJ2-3; clone_size: few; v_call: TRBV28; d_call: TRBD1; cdr3_nt: TGTGCCAGCAGTTTTAGCGCAGGGGGTTTTACAGATACGCAGTATTTT; cdr3_aa: CASSFSAGGFTDTQYF
j_call: TRBJ2-7; clone_size: -; v_call: TRBV6-2/TRBV6-3; d_call: TRBD1; cdr3_nt: TGTGCCAGCAGTTTCCGGGACAGGGGGGCTTACGAGCAGTACTTC; cdr3_aa: CASSFRDRGAYEQYF
j_call: TRBJ1-3; clone_size: -; v_call: TRBV7-8; d_call: -; cdr3_nt: TGTGCCAGCAGCTTAGCGCTGACAGCAGGAAACACCATATATTTT; cdr3_aa: CASSLALTAGNTIYF
j_call: TRBJ2-1; clone_size: few; v_call: TRBV7-9; d_call: -; cdr3_nt: TGTGCCAGCAGCTTAGTGGTAGAGCGCTCCTACAATGAGCAGTTCTTC; cdr3_aa: CASSLVVERSYNEQFF
j_call: TRBJ1-5; clone_size: many; v_call: TRBV12-3/TRBV12-4; d_call: -; cdr3_nt: TGTGCCAGCAGTTTAGACGGCCCAGGAGGCAATCAGCCCCAGCATTTT; cdr3_aa: CASSLDGPGGNQPQHF
j_call: TRBJ1-5; clone_size: few; v_call: TRBV3-1; d_call: -; cdr3_nt: TGTGCCAGCAGCCAGACACCTAATCAGCCCCAGCATTTT; cdr3_aa: CASSQTPNQPQHF
j_call: TRBJ2-7; clone_size: many; v_call: TRBV2; d_call: TRBD2; cdr3_nt: TGTGCCAGCACCCTAGCGGTGGGGGCCTACGAGCAGTACTTC; cdr3_aa: CASTLAVGAYEQYF
j_call: TRBJ2-1; clone_size: many; v_call: TRBV7-3; d_call: TRBD1; cdr3_nt: TGTGCCAGCAGTTTGACAGGGTCCTACAATGAGCAGTTCTTC; cdr3_aa: CASSLTGSYNEQFF
j_call: TRBJ2-7; clone_size: -; v_call: TRBV19; d_call: -; cdr3_nt: TGTGCCAGTAGTATGGTAGCGACGAGCTCCTACGAGCAGTACTTC; cdr3_aa: CASSMVATSSYEQYF
j_call: TRBJ2-7; clone_size: -; v_call: TRBV4-1; d_call: -; cdr3_nt: TGCGCCAGCAGCCAAGATCAAGGGAACGAGCAGTACTTC; cdr3_aa: CASSQDQGNEQYF
j_call: TRBJ1-2; clone_size: -; v_call: TRBV6-5; d_call: TRBD1; cdr3_nt: TGTGCCAGCAGTTACCGCCCGGGACAGGGCGGTGGCTACACCTTC; cdr3_aa: CASSYRPGQGGGYTF
j_call: TRBJ2-7; clone_size: -; v_call: TRBV7-2; d_call: -; cdr3_nt: TGTGCCAGCAGCTTAGACCCCCCAGGTTTTAGCTCCTACGAGCAGTACTTC; cdr3_aa: CASSLDPPGFSSYEQYF
j_call: TRBJ2-4; clone_size: -; v_call: TRBV3-1; d_call: TRBD2; cdr3_nt: TGTGCCAGCAGCAAAACCGGTGCGGGAGGCCCGTCCAAAAACATTCAGTACTTC; cdr3_aa: CASSKTGAGGPSKNIQYF
j_call: TRBJ2-7; clone_size: many; v_call: TRBV12-3/TRBV12-4; d_call: TRBD1; cdr3_nt: TGTGCCAGCAGTTTATGGGGACAGGGGACCTACGAGCAGTACTTC; cdr3_aa: CASSLWGQGTYEQYF
j_call: TRBJ1-2; clone_size: -; v_call: TRBV19; d_call: -; cdr3_nt: TGTGCCAGTACCTTGGACAGATCTAACTATGGCTACACCTTC; cdr3_aa: CASTLDRSNYGYTF
j_call: TRBJ2-3; clone_size: few; v_call: TRBV2; d_call: TRBD2; cdr3_nt: TGTGCCAGCAGGGCCGGACTAGCGGGCACAGATACGCAGTATTTT; cdr3_aa: CASRAGLAGTDTQYF
j_call: TRBJ2-2; clone_size: -; v_call: TRBV20-1; d_call: TRBD2; cdr3_nt: TGCAGTGCTAGTCCCCACGGGAGGATGACCGGGGAGCTGTTTTTT; cdr3_aa: CSASPHGRMTGELFF
j_call: TRBJ2-5; clone_size: many; v_call: TRBV6-1; d_call: TRBD2; cdr3_nt: TGTGCCAGCAGTCCATCATATCGACGGGGGGGCAGGACCCAGTACTTC; cdr3_aa: CASSPSYRRGGRTQYF
j_call: TRBJ2-3; clone_size: few; v_call: TRBV7-3; d_call: TRBD1; cdr3_nt: TGTGCCAGCAGTCCAACAGGGGGACTTGCCGCCGATACGCAGTATTTT; cdr3_aa: CASSPTGGLAADTQYF
j_call: TRBJ1-1; clone_size: -; v_call: TRBV6-2/TRBV6-3; d_call: -; cdr3_nt: TGTGCCAGCGGAATCAACGGGGGCGGTACTGAAGCTTTCTTT; cdr3_aa: CASGINGGGTEAFF
j_call: TRBJ1-6; clone_size: few; v_call: TRBV7-9; d_call: -; cdr3_nt: TGTGCCAGCAGCCTCGGTAGCTCCTACGTCGGCTCCTATAATTCACCCCTCCACTTT; cdr3_aa: CASSLGSSYVGSYNSPLHF
j_call: TRBJ1-1; clone_size: -; v_call: TRBV28; d_call: -; cdr3_nt: TGTGCCAGCAGTTTTGAAATACGGATTTTCGGCGCGGGCACTGAAGCTTTCTTT; cdr3_aa: CASSFEIRIFGAGTEAFF
j_call: TRBJ2-5; clone_size: few; v_call: TRBV6-2/TRBV6-3; d_call: -; cdr3_nt: TGTGCCAGCAGTGGACTCAGAGGAGAGACCCAGTACTTC; cdr3_aa: CASSGLRGETQYF
j_call: TRBJ2-2; clone_size: few; v_call: TRBV11-3; d_call: -; cdr3_nt: TGTGCCAGCAGCTTGGGACGGGATTTGGAGCTGTTTTTT; cdr3_aa: CASSLGRDLELFF
j_call: TRBJ2-2; clone_size: few; v_call: TRBV5-1; d_call: -; cdr3_nt: TGCGCCAGCAGCTGGAGTCTGGGACCGAGTAACACCGGGGAGCTGTTTTTT; cdr3_aa: CASSWSLGPSNTGELFF
j_call: TRBJ1-4; clone_size: -; v_call: TRBV20-1; d_call: -; cdr3_nt: TGCAGCGGGGGGCAGGGCTCTGAAAAACTGTTTTTT; cdr3_aa: CSGGQGSEKLFF
j_call: TRBJ2-3; clone_size: many; v_call: TRBV28; d_call: TRBD2; cdr3_nt: TGTGCCAGCAGAGGGACTAGCGGCACAGATACGCAGTATTTT; cdr3_aa: CASRGTSGTDTQYF
j_call: TRBJ1-6; clone_size: few; v_call: TRBV18; d_call: TRBD1; cdr3_nt: TGTGCCAGCTCACGACCGGACAGGTCCTATAATTCACCCCTCCACTTT; cdr3_aa: CASSRPDRSYNSPLHF